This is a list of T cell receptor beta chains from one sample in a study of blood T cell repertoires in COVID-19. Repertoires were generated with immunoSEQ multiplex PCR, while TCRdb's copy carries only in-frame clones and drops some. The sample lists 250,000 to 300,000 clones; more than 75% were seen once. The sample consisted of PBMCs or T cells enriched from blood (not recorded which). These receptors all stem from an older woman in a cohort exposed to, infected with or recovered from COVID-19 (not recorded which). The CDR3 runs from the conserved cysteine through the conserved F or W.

CASSSPGASGTDTQYF TRBV28 16
CASSTRLINEQFF TRBV5-1 13
CASRDFSGNTIYF TRBV6-5 13
CASSSRTWQPQHF TRBV28 13
CASNGDTNYGYTF TRBV2 13
CASSIEGRSETNTEAFF TRBV19 17
CASSSDRLAKNIQYF TRBV3-1/TRBV3-2 15
CASSPEGAELLGQFF TRBV18 15
CASRARGGPTDTQYF TRBV19 15
CATSDLGQGGYNEQFF TRBV24-1 16
CAWTNDSYQETQYF TRBV30 14
CASSLGLGTDTQYF TRBV27 14
CAISVKGSNTEAFF TRBV10-3 14
CASSVTSGGTDTQYF TRBV18 15
CASSEGAGNTIYF TRBV18 13
CASSSRPGGQETQYF TRBV11-2 15
CASSVMQGTEQYF TRBV9 13
CATSGGTGGTQETQYF TRBV28 16
CASRPTSGPYNEQFF TRBV2 15
CASSPGTEDTQYF TRBV5-5 13
CASNLGQMNTEAFF TRBV7-9 14
CASSWTGEETQYF TRBV5-6 13
CAWSAGRDEKLFF TRBV30 13
CASSWTGRSGNTIYF TRBV7-2 15
CASFLAGASGNTIYF TRBV7-9 15
CASRPPGELLRYEQYF TRBV7-9 16
CASSAQGALSEKLFF TRBV9 15
CASSDGGYQPQHF TRBV2 13
CASIPGLAPYEQYF TRBV6-5 14
CASSLTGSGLTEDTQYF TRBV7-3 17
CASSPHRDTINQPQHF TRBV7-2 16
CASRTGQGGYNEQFF TRBV6-5 15
CASSWDRATNEKLFF TRBV28 15
CASSLEVYNEQFF TRBV28 13
CASSGREETQYF TRBV25-1 12
CASSLEKPSYEQYF TRBV5-1 14
CASRTAQNTEAFF TRBV12-3/TRBV12-4 13
CASARDRIINYGYTF TRBV5-8 15
CASSQRLAGVPSGEYF TRBV7-8 16
CASSYRRKTYNEQFF TRBV6-2/TRBV6-3 15